The clone carrying this T cell receptor beta chain is a singleton in its sample. Its antigen is still unknown. The sample belongs to a study of T cell clonotyping in hematopoietic cell transplantation. Regarding the study as a whole: Higher Inverse Simpson Index values in graft donor and pretransplant recipient predicted broader posttransplant TCR diversity. Recipient TCR diversity dropped after transplant; expanded clonotypes rose from day 30 to 180.

Sequencing used immunoSEQ multiplex PCR; TCRdb keeps in-frame clones, though not all of them. This sample carries some 9,100 clones, around 81% of them seen once, and the ten largest clones take approximately 4.6%. The CDR3 length is 16 residues. The junction had 8 bases not matched to a gene; V was cut back by 1 base and J by 2 bases. The germline gives CDR1 SGHNT, CDR2 YYREEE (reference sequence). This TCR was sampled from a female patient aged 45-60 years who had an allogeneic stem cell transplant from an unrelated donor, so the T cells may come from the graft donor. Some clones in this sample may be carry-over from other donors' samples. The sequencing here drew on peripheral blood mononuclear cells, taken 180 days after allogeneic stem cell transplant. V gene TRBV5-4 combines with J gene TRBJ2-7; 8 bases line up with TRBD1. Here the CDR3 reads CASSLYRGSEAYEQYF. The CDR3 nucleotides are TGTGCCAGCAGCTTGTACAGGGGGAGTGAGGCCTACGAGCAGTACTTC. Supplemented by reference TRBV5-4 and TRBJ2-7, the full variable domain reads ETGVTQSPTHLIKTRGQQVTLRCSSQSGHNTVSWYQQALGQGPQFIFQYYREEENGRGNFPPRFSGLQFPNYSSELNVNALELDDSALYLCASSLYRGSEAYEQYFGPGTRLTVT.